This TCR beta chain derives from a study of T cell responses to AZD1222 COVID-19 vaccine. There are 17 residues in the CDR3. Germline CDR1 reads MNHEY; CDR2 reads SVGEGT. V was trimmed by 2 bases and J by 5 bases, leaving 18 bases between them. The assay was immunoSEQ multiplex PCR, and TCRdb's table has in-frame clones only and misses some. The sample holds 110,000 to 150,000 clones, 75% to 90% seen once. This clone was picked up one time. This receptor was identified in an adult in good health. The J gene is TRBJ2-2, the V gene TRBV6-2 or TRBV6-3; D is perhaps TRBD1 or TRBD2 (6 bases each). Sample: peripheral blood, taken on day 0 of AZD1222 vaccination. The CDR3 bases are TGTGCCAGCAGTTACCCCCCGGTGGGGGCGGGGACCGGGGAGCTGTTTTTT. Residues: CASSYPPVGAGTGELFF.